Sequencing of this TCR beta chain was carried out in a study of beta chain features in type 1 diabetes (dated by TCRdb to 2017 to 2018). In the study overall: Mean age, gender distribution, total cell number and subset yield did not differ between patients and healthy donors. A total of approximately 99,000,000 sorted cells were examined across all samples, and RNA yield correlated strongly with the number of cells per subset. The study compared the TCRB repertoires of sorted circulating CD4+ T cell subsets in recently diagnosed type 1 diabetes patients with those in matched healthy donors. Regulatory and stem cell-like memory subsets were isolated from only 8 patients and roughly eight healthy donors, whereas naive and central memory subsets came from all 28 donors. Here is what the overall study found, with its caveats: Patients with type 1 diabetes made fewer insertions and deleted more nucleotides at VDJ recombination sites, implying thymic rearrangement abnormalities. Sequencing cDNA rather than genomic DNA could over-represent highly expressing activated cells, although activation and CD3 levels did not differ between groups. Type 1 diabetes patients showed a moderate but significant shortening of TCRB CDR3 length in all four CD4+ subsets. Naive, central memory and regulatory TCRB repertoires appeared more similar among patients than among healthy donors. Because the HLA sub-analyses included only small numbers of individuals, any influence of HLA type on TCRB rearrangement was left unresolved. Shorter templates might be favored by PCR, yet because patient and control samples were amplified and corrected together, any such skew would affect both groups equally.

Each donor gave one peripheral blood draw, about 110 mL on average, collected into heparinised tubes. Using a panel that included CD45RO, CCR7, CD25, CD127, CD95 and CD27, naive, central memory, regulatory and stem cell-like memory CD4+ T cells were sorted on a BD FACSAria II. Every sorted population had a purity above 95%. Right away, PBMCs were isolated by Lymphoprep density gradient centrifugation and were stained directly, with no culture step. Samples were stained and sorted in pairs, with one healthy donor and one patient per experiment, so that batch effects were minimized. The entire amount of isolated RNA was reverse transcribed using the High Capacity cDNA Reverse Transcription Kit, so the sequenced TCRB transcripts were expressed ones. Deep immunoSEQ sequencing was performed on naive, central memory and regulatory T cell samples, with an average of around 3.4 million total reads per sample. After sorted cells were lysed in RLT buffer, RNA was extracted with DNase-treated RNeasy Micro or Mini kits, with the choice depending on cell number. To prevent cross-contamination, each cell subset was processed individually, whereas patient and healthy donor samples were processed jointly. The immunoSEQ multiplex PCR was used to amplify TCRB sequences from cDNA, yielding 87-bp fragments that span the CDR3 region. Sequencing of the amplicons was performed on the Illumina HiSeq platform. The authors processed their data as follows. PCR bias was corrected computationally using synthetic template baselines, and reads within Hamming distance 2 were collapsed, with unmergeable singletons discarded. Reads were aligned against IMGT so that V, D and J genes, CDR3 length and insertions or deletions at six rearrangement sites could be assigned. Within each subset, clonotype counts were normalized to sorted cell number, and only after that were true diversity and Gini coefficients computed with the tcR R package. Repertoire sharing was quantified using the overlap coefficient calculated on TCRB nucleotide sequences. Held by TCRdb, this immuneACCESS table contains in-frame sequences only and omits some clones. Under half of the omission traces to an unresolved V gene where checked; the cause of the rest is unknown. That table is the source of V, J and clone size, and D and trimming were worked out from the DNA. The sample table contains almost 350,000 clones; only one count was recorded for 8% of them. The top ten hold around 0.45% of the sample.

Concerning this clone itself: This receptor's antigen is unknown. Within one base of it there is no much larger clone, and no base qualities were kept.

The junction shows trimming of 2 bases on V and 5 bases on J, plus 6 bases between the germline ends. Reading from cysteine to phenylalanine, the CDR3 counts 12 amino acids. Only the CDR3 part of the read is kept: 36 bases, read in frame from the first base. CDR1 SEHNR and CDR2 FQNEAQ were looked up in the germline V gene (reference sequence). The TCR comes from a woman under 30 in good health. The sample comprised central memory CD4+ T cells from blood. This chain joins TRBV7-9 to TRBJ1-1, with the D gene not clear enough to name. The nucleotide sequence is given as TGTGCCAGCAGCTTAACGGTAACTGAAGCTTTCTTT. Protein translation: CASSLTVTEAFF.